The 18 T cell receptor beta chains below were found in one sample sequenced in a study of T cell changes during pregnancy in multiple sclerosis. Sequencing used immunoSEQ multiplex PCR; TCRdb keeps in-frame clones, though not all of them. The sample yields 100,000 or so clones, 80% to 95% seen once. The sample was peripheral blood, taken in the first trimester of pregnancy. The receptor set was obtained from a female donor with multiple sclerosis, enrolled in a pregnancy study.

The chain employs TRBV29-1 and TRBJ2-2; maybe TRBD1 (5 bases). The germline gives CDR1 SQVTM, CDR2 ANQGSEA. The V and J ends lost 3 bases and 4 bases respectively, with 15 bases between them. The CDR3 has 15 residues. The CDR3 is CSVELAGRSTGELFF. CDR3 DNA sequence: TGCAGCGTTGAGTTGGCAGGGCGGAGCACCGGGGAGCTGTTTTTT.

This rearrangement joins TRBV7-9 to TRBJ2-2, with 7 bases fitting TRBD1. CDR3 length equals 13 residues. The V and J ends lost 11 bases and 5 bases, in that order; junction bases with no gene match: 8. The V gene's germline CDR1 is SEHNR and CDR2 FQNEAQ (reference sequence). CDR3 bases: TGTGCCGGCGTCTCACAGGGGACCGGGGAGCTGTTTTTT. Protein: CAGVSQGTGELFF.

The chain combines TRBV6-5 with TRBJ2-4; TRBD1 agrees at 9 bases. Trimming cost V 4 bases and J 3 bases; bases outside gene matches: 7. The CDR3 has 16 residues. CDR1 is MNHEY and CDR2 is SVGAGI in the germline V gene. The CDR3 protein is CASSSWPGQGKNIQYF. For the CDR3, the DNA is TGTGCCAGCAGTTCTTGGCCGGGACAGGGCAAAAACATTCAGTACTTC.

The gene calls are TRBV27 and TRBJ1-2; the match to TRBD1 covers 7 bases. The CDR3 has 15 residues. The V segment lost 2 bases and the J segment 0 bases; nucleotides outside the gene matches: 3. Germline-derived CDR1 and CDR2 are MNHEY and SMNVEV (reference sequence). The DNA for the CDR3 is TGTGCCAGCAGTTTACTGGGGACAGCTAACTATGGCTACACCTTC. Translation: CASSLLGTANYGYTF.

The chain couples TRBV7-9 to TRBJ2-5; 7 positions agree with TRBD1. The CDR3 is 16 amino acids. After removal of 2 bases from V and 2 bases from J, the junction contained 8 bases not matched to a gene. Germline CDR1 SEHNR, CDR2 FQNEAQ (reference sequence). CDR3 protein: CASSLKGAPGQETQYF. In DNA, the CDR3 is TGTGCCAGCAGCTTAAAGGGGGCGCCTGGGCAAGAGACCCAGTACTTC.

This clone was counted a single time. The chain couples TRBV6-1 to TRBJ2-3; 8 nucleotides align to TRBD2. This CDR3 is 17 amino acids long. Germline V CDR1 and CDR2: MNHNS, SASEGT. V dropped 0 bases and J dropped 5; count of bases not matched to a gene: 10. The CDR3 sequence: CASSEALQRGQGDTQYF. The CDR3 nucleotides are TGTGCCAGCAGTGAAGCTCTGCAGCGGGGGCAAGGAGATACGCAGTATTTT.

This chain uses TRBV19 with TRBJ2-2; perhaps TRBD1 as D (5 bases). Deletions cut 6 bases from V and 8 bases from J, with 13 bases between. The CDR3 contains 13 residues. Germline V gene data show CDR1 as LNHDA and CDR2 as SQIVND (reference sequence). This chain's CDR3 is CASRGRGLGELFF. CDR3 DNA sequence: TGTGCCAGTAGGGGAAGGGGCTTAGGGGAGCTGTTTTTT.

The rearrangement links TRBV9 to TRBJ1-3; D unresolved. The CDR3 runs to 16 residues. Germline V gives CDR1 SGDLS, CDR2 YYNGEE. V shed 0 bases and J shed 0 bases, with 10 bases lying between them. The CDR3 region is CASSVAAGSSGNTIYF. For the CDR3, the DNA is TGTGCCAGCAGCGTAGCTGCGGGGTCCTCTGGAAACACCATATATTTT.

The rearrangement links TRBV5-6 to TRBJ2-5; TRBD2 aligns across 8 bases. This CDR3 region has 15 residues. Germline V lookup: CDR1 SGHDT, CDR2 YYEEEE. The V segment lost 4 bases and the J segment 2 bases; nucleotides outside the gene matches: 7. CDR3 protein: CASSKSPGGQETQYF. CDR3 DNA sequence: TGTGCCAGCAGCAAAAGTCCGGGGGGGCAAGAGACCCAGTACTTC.

V and J are TRBV29-1 and TRBJ1-2; 10 nucleotides line up with TRBD1. The CDR3 covers 15 residues. With V trimmed by 6 bases and J by 2 bases, 9 bases remained unmatched. Germline CDR1 reads SQVTM; CDR2 reads ANQGSEA. CDR3 nucleotides: TGCAGCGTCCACCAAGGACAGGGGGAGAACTATGGCTACACCTTC. It is translated as CSVHQGQGENYGYTF.

This chain joins TRBV19 and TRBJ2-7, with TRBD1 as a possible D gene (6 bases). V dropped 7 bases and J dropped 3 bases, with 13 bases sitting between them. The CDR3 totals 13 residues. Per the germline V gene, CDR1 is LNHDA and CDR2 is SQIVND (reference sequence). Here the CDR3 reads CASNGGQLYEQYF. The CDR3 bases are TGTGCCAGTAACGGAGGACAGCTCTACGAGCAGTACTTC.

CDR3: CASSLGRGNQPQHF. In DNA, the CDR3 is TGTGCCAGCAGCTTAGGCAGAGGGAATCAGCCCCAGCATTTT. This chain uses TRBV7-8 with TRBJ1-5; D not resolved. Trimming shortened V by 1 base and J by 4 bases, and 8 bases separated the two germline ends. Germline CDR1 SGHVS, CDR2 FQNEAQ. The CDR3 extends over 14 amino acids.

CDR3 bases: TGTGCCAGCAGCCCAATGACTTCCTACCCTTACGAGCAGTACTTC. Encoded protein: CASSPMTSYPYEQYF. V and J are TRBV7-9 and TRBJ2-7; D unresolved. Germline assignment: CDR1 SEHNR and CDR2 FQNEAQ (reference sequence). This CDR3 spans 15 amino acids. V was trimmed by 5 bases and J by 4 bases, leaving 18 bases between them.

The CDR3, as DNA: TGTGCCAGCAGCTTGGGGACAGGGAAGAACACTGAAGCTTTCTTT. Translation gives CASSLGTGKNTEAFF. The V and J genes are TRBV5-6 and TRBJ1-1; 8 bases line up with TRBD1. Germline V gene data show CDR1 as SGHDT and CDR2 as YYEEEE. The V segment lost 0 bases and the J segment 1 base; nucleotides outside the gene matches: 2. The length of the CDR3 is 15 residues. The whole variable domain, remainder taken from reference TRBV5-6 and TRBJ1-1, is DAGVTQSPTHLIKTRGQQVTLRCSPKSGHDTVSWYQQALGQGPQFIFQYYEEEERQRGNFPDRFSGHQFPNYSSELNVNALLLGDSALYLCASSLGTGKNTEAFFGQGTRLTVV.

This chain links TRBV2 with TRBJ2-2; D possibly corresponds to TRBD1 (5 bases). CDR1 SNHLY and CDR2 FYNNEI come from the germline V gene. Trimming stripped 5 bases from V and 2 bases from J, with 12 bases between. CDR3 size: 15 residues. DNA for the CDR3: TGTGCCAGCAGTACACCGGACACAAACACCGGGGAGCTGTTTTTT. It translates to CASSTPDTNTGELFF.

The chain is built from TRBV7-9 and TRBJ1-5; 8 bases match TRBD1. There are 13 residues in the CDR3. The V segment lost 8 bases and the J segment 3 bases; nucleotides outside the gene matches: 3. Germline CDR1 is SEHNR and CDR2 is FQNEAQ (reference sequence). The CDR3 sequence is CASQGANNQPQHF. The CDR3 bases are TGTGCCAGCCAGGGGGCAAACAATCAGCCCCAGCATTTT.

The chain employs TRBV30 and TRBJ1-5, with unresolved D. The CDR3 is 13 amino acids. The V end was cut by 2 bases, the J end by 6 bases, with 11 bases between. CDR1 GTSNPN and CDR2 SVGIG come from the germline V gene (reference sequence). In DNA form, the CDR3 reads TGTGCCTGGAGTACGGAGTTCAGTCAGCCCCAGCATTTT. This encodes CAWSTEFSQPQHF.

The V call is TRBV9, the J call TRBJ2-3; maybe TRBD1 (5 bases). The CDR3 runs 15 residues. Deletions cut 4 bases from V and 2 bases from J, with 14 bases between. Germline-derived CDR1 and CDR2 are SGDLS and YYNGEE. CDR3 sequence: CASSLADTLTDTQYF. For the CDR3, the DNA is TGTGCCAGCAGCCTCGCGGACACTCTCACAGATACGCAGTATTTT.